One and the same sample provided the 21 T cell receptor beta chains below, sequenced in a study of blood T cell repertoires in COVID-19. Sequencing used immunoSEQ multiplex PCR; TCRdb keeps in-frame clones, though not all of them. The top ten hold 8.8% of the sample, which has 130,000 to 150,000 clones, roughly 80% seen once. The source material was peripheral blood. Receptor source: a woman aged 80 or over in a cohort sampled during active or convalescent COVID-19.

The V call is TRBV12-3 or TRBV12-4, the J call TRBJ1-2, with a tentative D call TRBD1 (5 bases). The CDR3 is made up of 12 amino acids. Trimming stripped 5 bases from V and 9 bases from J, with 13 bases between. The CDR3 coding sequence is TGTGCCAGCAGTGTTTACGGGGGAAGCTACACCTTC. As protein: CASSVYGGSYTF.

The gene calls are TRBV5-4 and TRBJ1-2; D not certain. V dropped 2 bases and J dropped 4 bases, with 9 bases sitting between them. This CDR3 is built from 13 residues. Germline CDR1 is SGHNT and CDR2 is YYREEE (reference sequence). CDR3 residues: CASSLNGVYGYTF. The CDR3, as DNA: TGTGCCAGCAGCTTAAACGGGGTCTATGGCTACACCTTC.

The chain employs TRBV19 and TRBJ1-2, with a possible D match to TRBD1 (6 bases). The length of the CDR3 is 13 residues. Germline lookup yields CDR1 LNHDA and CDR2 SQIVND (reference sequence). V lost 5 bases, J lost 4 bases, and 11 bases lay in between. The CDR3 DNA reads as TGTGCCAGTAGTCGCGCAGGGGTCTATGGCTACACCTTC. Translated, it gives CASSRAGVYGYTF.

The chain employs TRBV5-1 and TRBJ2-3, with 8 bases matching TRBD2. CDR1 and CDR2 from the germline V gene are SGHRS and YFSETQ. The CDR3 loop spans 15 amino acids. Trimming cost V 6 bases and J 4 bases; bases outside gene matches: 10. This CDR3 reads CASKSYSGDSDTQYF. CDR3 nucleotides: TGCGCCAGCAAGTCGTATAGCGGGGATTCAGATACGCAGTATTTT.

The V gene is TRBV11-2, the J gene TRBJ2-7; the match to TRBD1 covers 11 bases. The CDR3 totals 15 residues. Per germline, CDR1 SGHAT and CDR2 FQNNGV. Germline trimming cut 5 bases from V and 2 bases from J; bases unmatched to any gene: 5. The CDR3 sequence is CASSPRTGGPYEQYF. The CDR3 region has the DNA TGTGCCAGCAGCCCAAGGACAGGGGGCCCCTACGAGCAGTACTTC.

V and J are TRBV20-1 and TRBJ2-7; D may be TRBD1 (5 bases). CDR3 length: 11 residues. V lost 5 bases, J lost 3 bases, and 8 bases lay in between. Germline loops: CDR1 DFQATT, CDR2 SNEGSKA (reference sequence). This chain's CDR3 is CSALQGYEQYV. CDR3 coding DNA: TGCAGTGCTTTGCAGGGCTACGAGCAGTACGTC.

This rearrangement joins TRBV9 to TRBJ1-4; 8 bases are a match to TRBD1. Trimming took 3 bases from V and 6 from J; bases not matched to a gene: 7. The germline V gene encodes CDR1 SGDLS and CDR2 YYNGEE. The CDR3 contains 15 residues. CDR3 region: CASSAGGQGYEKLFF. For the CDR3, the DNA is TGTGCCAGCAGCGCAGGAGGACAGGGCTATGAAAAACTGTTTTTT.

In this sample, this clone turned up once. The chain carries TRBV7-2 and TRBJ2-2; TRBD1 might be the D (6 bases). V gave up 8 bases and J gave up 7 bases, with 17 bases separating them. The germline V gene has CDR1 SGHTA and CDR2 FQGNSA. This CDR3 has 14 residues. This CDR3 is CASRSYRASGELFF. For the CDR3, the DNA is TGTGCCAGCCGCTCCTACAGGGCGAGCGGGGAGCTGTTTTTT.

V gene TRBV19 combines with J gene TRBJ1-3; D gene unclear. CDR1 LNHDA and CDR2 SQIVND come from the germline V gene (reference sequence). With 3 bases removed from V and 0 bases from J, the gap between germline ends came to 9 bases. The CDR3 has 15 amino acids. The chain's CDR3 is CASSITVSSGNTIYF. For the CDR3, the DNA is TGTGCCAGTAGTATTACCGTGAGCTCTGGAAACACCATATATTTT.

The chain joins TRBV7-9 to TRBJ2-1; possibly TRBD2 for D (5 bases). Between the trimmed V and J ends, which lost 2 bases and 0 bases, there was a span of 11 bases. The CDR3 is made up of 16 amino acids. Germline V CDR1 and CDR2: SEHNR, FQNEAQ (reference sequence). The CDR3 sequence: CASSLWSGSSYNEQFF. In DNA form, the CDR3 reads TGTGCCAGCAGCTTATGGAGTGGGAGCTCCTACAATGAGCAGTTCTTC. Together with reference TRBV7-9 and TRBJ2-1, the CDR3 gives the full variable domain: DTGVSQNPRHKITKRGQNVTFRCDPISEHNRLYWYRQTLGQGPEFLTYFQNEAQLEKSRLLSDRFSAERPKGSFSTLEIQRTEQGDSAMYLCASSLWSGSSYNEQFFGPGTRLTVL.

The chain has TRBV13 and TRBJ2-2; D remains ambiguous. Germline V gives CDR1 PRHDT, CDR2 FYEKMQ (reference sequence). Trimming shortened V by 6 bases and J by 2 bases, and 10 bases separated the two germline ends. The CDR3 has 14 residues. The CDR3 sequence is CASSKRHNTGELFF. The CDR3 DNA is TGTGCCAGCAGTAAGAGACACAACACCGGGGAGCTGTTTTTT.

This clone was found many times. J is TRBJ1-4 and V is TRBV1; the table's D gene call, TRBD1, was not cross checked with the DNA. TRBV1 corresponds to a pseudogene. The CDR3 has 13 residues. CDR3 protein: CTSRGQENEKLFF. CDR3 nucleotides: TGCACCAGCAGGGGACAGGAGAATGAAAAACTGTTTTTT.

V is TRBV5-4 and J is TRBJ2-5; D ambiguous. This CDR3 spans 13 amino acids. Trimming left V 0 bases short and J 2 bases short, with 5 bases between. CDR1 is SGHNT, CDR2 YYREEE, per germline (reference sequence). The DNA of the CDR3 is TGTGCCAGCAGCTTGGTCAGACAAGAGACCCAGTACTTC. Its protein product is CASSLVRQETQYF.

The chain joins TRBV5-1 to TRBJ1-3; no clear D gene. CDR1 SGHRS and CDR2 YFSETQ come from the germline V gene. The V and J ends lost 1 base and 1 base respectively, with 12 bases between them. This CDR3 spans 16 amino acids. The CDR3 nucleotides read TGCGCCAGCAGCTTGATGGGGAGTGGGTCTGGAAACACCATATATTTT. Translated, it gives CASSLMGSGSGNTIYF. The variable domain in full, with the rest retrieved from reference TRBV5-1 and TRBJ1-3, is KAGVTQTPRYLIKTRGQQVTLSCSPISGHRSVSWYQQTPGQGLQFLFEYFSETQRNKGNFPGRFSGRQFSNSRSEMNVSTLELGDSALYLCASSLMGSGSGNTIYFGEGSWLTVV.

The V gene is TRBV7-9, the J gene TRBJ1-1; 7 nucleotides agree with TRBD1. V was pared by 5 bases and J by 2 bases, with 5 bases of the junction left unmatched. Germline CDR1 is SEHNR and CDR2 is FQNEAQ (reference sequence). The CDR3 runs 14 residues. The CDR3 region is CASSTQGPNTEAFF. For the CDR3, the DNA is TGTGCCAGCAGCACACAGGGGCCCAACACTGAAGCTTTCTTT.

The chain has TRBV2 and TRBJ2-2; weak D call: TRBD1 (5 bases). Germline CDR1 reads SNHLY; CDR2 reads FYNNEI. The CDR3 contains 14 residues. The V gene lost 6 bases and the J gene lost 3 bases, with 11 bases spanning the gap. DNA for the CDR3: TGTGCCAGCAGGACTCAGGGTTACACCGGGGAGCTGTTTTTT. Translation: CASRTQGYTGELFF.

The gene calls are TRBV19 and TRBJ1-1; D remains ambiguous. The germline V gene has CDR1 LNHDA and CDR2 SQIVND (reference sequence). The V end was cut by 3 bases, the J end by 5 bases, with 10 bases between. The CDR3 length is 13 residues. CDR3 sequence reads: CASSIGFGTEAFF. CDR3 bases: TGTGCCAGTAGTATCGGGTTCGGAACTGAAGCTTTCTTT.

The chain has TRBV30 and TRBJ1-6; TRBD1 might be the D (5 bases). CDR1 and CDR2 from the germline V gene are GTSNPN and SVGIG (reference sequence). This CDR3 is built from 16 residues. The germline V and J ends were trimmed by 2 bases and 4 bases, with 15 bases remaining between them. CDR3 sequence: CAWSSGGIRYNSPLHF. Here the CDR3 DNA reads TGTGCCTGGAGTTCTGGGGGGATCAGGTATAATTCACCCCTCCACTTT. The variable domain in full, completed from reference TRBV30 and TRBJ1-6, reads SQTIHQWPATLVQPVGSPLSLECTVEGTSNPNLYWYRQAAGRGLQLLFYSVGIGQISSEVPQNLSASRPQDRQFILSSKKLLLSDSGFYLCAWSSGGIRYNSPLHFGNGTRLTVT.

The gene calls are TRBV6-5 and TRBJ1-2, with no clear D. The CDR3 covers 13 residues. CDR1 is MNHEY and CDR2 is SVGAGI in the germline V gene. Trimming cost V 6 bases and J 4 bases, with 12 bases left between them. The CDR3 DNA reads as TGTGCCAGCAGCCCACCCGCCAGCTATGGCTACACCTTC. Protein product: CASSPPASYGYTF.

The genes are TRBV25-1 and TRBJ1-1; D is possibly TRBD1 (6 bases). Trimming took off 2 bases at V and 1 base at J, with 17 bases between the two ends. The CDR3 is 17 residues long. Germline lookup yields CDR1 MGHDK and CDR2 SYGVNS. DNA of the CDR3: TGTGCCAGCAGTGAAGAGGGCAGGGGTGCGGGGAACACTGAAGCTTTCTTT. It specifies CASSEEGRGAGNTEAFF.

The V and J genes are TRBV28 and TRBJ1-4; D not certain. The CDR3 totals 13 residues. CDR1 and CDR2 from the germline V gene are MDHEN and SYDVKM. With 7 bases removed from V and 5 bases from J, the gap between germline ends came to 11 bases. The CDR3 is CASIDRENEKLFF. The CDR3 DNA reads TGTGCCAGCATCGACCGGGAAAATGAAAAACTGTTTTTT.